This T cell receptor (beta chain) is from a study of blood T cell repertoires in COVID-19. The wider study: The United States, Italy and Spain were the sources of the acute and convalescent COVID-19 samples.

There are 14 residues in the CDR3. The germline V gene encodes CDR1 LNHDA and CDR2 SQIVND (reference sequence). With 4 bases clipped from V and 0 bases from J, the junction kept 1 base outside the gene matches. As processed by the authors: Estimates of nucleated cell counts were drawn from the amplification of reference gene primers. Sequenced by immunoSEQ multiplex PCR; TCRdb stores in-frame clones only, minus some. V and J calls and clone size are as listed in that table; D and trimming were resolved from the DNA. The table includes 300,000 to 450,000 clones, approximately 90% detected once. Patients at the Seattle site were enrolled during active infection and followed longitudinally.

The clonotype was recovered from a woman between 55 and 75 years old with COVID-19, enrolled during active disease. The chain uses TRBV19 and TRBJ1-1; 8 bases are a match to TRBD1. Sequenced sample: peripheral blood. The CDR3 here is CASSTGGLNTEAFF. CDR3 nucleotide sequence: TGTGCCAGTAGTACAGGGGGCTTGAACACTGAAGCTTTCTTT. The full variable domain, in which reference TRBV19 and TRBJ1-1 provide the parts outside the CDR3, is DGGITQSPKYLFRKEGQNVTLSCEQNLNHDAMYWYRQDPGQGLRLIYYSQIVNDFQKGDIAEGYSVSREKKESFPLTVTSAQKNPTAFYLCASSTGGLNTEAFFGQGTRLTVV.